This T cell receptor (beta chain) was documented in a study of cytomegalovirus exposure and HLA in healthy donors. Libraries were prepared by immunoSEQ multiplex PCR; TCRdb keeps only in-frame clonotypes and omits some of them. The table includes 200,000 to 250,000 clones, roughly 84% detected once. The V gene end was trimmed by 4 bases and the J gene end by 4 bases; junction bases not matched to a gene: 7. The CDR3 totals 14 residues. Germline loops: CDR1 SGHRS, CDR2 YFSETQ. The sequencing input was PBMCs. This receptor was identified in a woman younger than 45 in good health and CMV-seropositive. The chain combines TRBV5-1 with TRBJ1-2, with TRBD1 matching 7 bases. The CDR3 region has the DNA TGCGCCAGCAGCAAAAGGGACAGTAGCTATGGCTACACCTTC. This encodes CASSKRDSSYGYTF. Full variable domain (rest looked up from reference TRBV5-1 and TRBJ1-2): KAGVTQTPRYLIKTRGQQVTLSCSPISGHRSVSWYQQTPGQGLQFLFEYFSETQRNKGNFPGRFSGRQFSNSRSEMNVSTLELGDSALYLCASSKRDSSYGYTFGSGTRLTVV.